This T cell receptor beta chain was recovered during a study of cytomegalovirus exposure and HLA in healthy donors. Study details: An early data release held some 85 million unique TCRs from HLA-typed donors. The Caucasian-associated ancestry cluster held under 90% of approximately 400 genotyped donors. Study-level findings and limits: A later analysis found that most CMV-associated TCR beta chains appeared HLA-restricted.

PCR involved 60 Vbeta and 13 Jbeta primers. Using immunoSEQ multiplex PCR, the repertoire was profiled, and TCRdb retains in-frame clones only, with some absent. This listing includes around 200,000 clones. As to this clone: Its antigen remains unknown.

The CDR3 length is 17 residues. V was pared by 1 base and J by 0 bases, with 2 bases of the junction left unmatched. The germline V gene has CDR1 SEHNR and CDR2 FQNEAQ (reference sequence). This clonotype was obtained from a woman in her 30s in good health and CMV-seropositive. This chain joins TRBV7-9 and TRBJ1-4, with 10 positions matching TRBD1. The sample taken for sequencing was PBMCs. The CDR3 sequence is CASSLGQGASTNEKLFF. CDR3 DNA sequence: TGTGCCAGCAGCTTAGGACAGGGGGCGTCAACTAATGAAAAACTGTTTTTT.